This T cell receptor beta chain was recorded in a study of OX40 agonist ivuxolimab in advanced cancers. The study in broad terms: The costimulatory receptor OX40 (CD134) was targeted by ivuxolimab, a fully human IgG2 agonistic monoclonal antibody. Intravenous ivuxolimab was administered to patients every 2 weeks at six dose levels: 0.01, 0.1, 0.3, 1.5, 3 and 10 mg/kg. Among the 52 dose-escalation patients, some 20 had hepatocellular carcinoma, 15 or so melanoma, 9 renal cell carcinoma and 9 head and neck cancer. The dose-escalation cohort was about 83% male with a mean age of approximately 60 years, ranging from 23 to 79. Prior anti-PD-1, anti-PD-L1 or anti-CTLA-4 therapy was permitted, and 40% to 50% of dose-escalation patients had received checkpoint inhibitors. Partial responses were achieved by three dose-escalation patients, of whom one had hepatocellular carcinoma and two had cutaneous melanoma. The purpose of peripheral TCRbeta sequencing was to test whether ivuxolimab changed TCR sequence diversity and led to clonal T-cell expansion. The paper covers the monotherapy dose-escalation part of the phase I ivuxolimab trial, which included N ≈ 50 patients. General conclusions and limits of the study: Clonal expansion of both CD4+ and CD8+ blood T cells was observed from baseline to week 6 at doses 0.1 to 3.0 mg/kg. Antigen specificity was not determined for the clonally expanded peripheral T cells. In the 0.1-3.0 mg/kg groups, partial responders were among the patients with the lowest normalized peripheral clonal expansion, particularly in CD8+ T cells. Low levels of normalized T-cell clonal expansion were also seen in some patients who did not respond. After ivuxolimab, expanded clones were on average more numerous among CD8+ T cells than among CD4+ T cells.

Patients with autoimmune disease history or receiving systemic immunosuppression were excluded from the trial. Peripheral blood for TCR sequencing was collected from all dose cohorts at baseline, on cycle 4 day 1, and on cycle 7 day 1. Samples were obtained from an open-label, multicenter, first-in-human phase I dose-escalation trial of ivuxolimab. The trial enrolled adults with locally advanced or metastatic head and neck squamous cell, hepatocellular, melanoma or renal cell carcinoma. Before TCR sequencing, CD4+ and CD8+ T cells were separately sorted from peripheral blood. Genomic DNA was extracted from sorted cells for sequencing of the TCRbeta CDR3 region. TCRbeta CDR3 regions were sequenced using the immunoSEQ Assay. Here the immuneACCESS table is served through TCRdb, limited to in-frame sequences with V and J called. Missing clones are a known gap in these copies; in checked studies unresolved V genes cover under half, and the rest lacks a known reason. In this sample the table shows 40,000 to 50,000 clones, more than 75% of which occur a single time. About a third of the sample comes from the top ten.

Comments on this clone: It lacks a known antigen. Base quality data are lacking; no much larger clone is found one base away.

The CDR3 has 13 amino acids, counting the end cysteine and phenylalanine. Only the CDR3 region is kept as DNA, spanning 39 bases read in frame from base 1. The germline V gene (reference sequence) supplies CDR1 WNHNN and CDR2 SYGVQD. V lost 6 bases and J lost 5 bases, and the count of bases not matched to a germline gene is 4. This material consisted of CD4+ or CD8+ T cells sorted from blood, taken in a trial of the OX40 agonist ivuxolimab. The origin of this receptor is an adult with an advanced solid tumor such as melanoma, head and neck, liver or kidney cancer. The sequence is built from TRBV10-1 and TRBJ2-3; 8 central bases correspond to TRBD2. The CDR3 protein: CASSGGVRDTQYF. The sequence in DNA is TGCGCCAGCAGCGGGGGGGTACGAGATACGCAGTATTTT.